This entry describes one TCR beta chain. PCR involved 60 Vbeta and 13 Jbeta primers. Clones were read by immunoSEQ multiplex PCR, and TCRdb kept only the in-frame ones, dropping some. The sample table includes around 70,000 clones. This CDR3 is 15 amino acids long. V lost 7 bases, J lost 5 bases, and 12 bases stayed unmatched. From germline, CDR1 is LNHDA and CDR2 SQIVND (reference sequence). This entry is derived from a study of cytomegalovirus exposure and HLA in healthy donors. This TCR derives from a man aged 35 to 55 in good health and CMV-seronegative. The V and J genes are TRBV19 and TRBJ2-3; 7 nucleotides align to TRBD2. Sequencing was carried out using PBMCs. CDR3 sequence (DNA): TGTGCCAGTAAAGTGGCGGGAGTGGTCGGAGATACGCAGTATTTT. Its translation: CASKVAGVVGDTQYF.